One sample yielded the 17 T cell receptor beta chains listed below, sequenced in a study of radiation and T cells in renal cell carcinoma. Described time point: blood 4 weeks post-SBRT, at nephrectomy. The treatment was: 15 Gy SBRT to primary tumor, nephrectomy 4 weeks later. Using immunoSEQ multiplex PCR, the repertoire was profiled, and TCRdb retains in-frame clones only, with some absent. The sample holds under 100,000 clones, just under 85% seen once. Specimen: blood, collected from a patient whose treatment included radiotherapy and nephrectomy. These receptors all come from a man aged 45 to 65 with renal cell carcinoma.

V gene TRBV6-1 combines with J gene TRBJ2-1, with 7 bases lining up with TRBD1. The V and J ends lost 2 bases and 8 bases, in that order; junction bases with no gene match: 6. Germline V lookup: CDR1 MNHNS, CDR2 SASEGT. CDR3 length: 14 residues. CDR3 sequence: CASSETGVTDEQFF. CDR3 DNA: TGTGCCAGCAGTGAAACAGGGGTGACCGATGAGCAGTTCTTC.

V usage is TRBV13 and J usage is TRBJ2-5, with TRBD1 identical over 7 bases. The DNA end is a closer match to TRBJ2-7, so the J assignment may be wrong. This CDR3 contains 14 residues. The germline gives CDR1 PRHDT, CDR2 FYEKMQ (reference sequence). CDR3 nucleotides: TGTGCCAGCAGCGGTCCAGGGGGCTCCTACGAGCAGTACTTC. Translation: CASSGPGGSYEQYF.

The chain couples TRBV30 to TRBJ2-7; no clear D gene. The CDR3 is 14 amino acids. V was clipped by 4 bases and J by 2 bases, with 15 bases between them. Germline CDR1 reads GTSNPN; CDR2 reads SVGIG (reference sequence). The CDR3 DNA reads TGTGCCTGGAACTTGGGGAAACATACCTACGAGCAGTACTTC. It specifies CAWNLGKHTYEQYF.

The chain uses TRBV25-1 and TRBJ1-2; tentatively, D is TRBD1 (5 bases). Between the trimmed V and J ends, which lost 2 bases and 2 bases, there was a span of 12 bases. The CDR3 sequence is 15 residues long. Germline V lookup: CDR1 MGHDK, CDR2 SYGVNS. Written as DNA, the CDR3 is TGTGCCAGCAGTGAACCGGGCAGGGACAACTATGGCTACACCTTC. Translation gives CASSEPGRDNYGYTF.

The chain employs TRBV7-9 and TRBJ2-5; D not certain. The CDR3 is 14 residues long. The germline V gene has CDR1 SEHNR and CDR2 FQNEAQ (reference sequence). Trimming pared 2 bases from V and 3 bases from J, leaving 10 bases between. The chain's CDR3 is CASSLMISEETQYF. CDR3 bases: TGTGCCAGCAGCTTAATGATCTCGGAAGAGACCCAGTACTTC.

The CDR3 sequence: CASSFGRKEKLFF. As DNA, the CDR3 is TGTGCCAGCAGCTTTGGCAGGAAAGAAAAACTGTTTTTT. This chain links TRBV7-2 with TRBJ1-4; D not certain. The CDR3 length is 13 residues. V was trimmed by 3 bases and J by 8 bases, leaving 10 bases between them. CDR1 is SGHTA and CDR2 is FQGNSA in the germline V gene. Full variable domain (remainder filled in from reference TRBV7-2 and TRBJ1-4): GAGVSQSPSNKVTEKGKDVELRCDPISGHTALYWYRQSLGQGLEFLIYFQGNSAPDKSGLPSDRFSAERTGGSVSTLTIQRTQQEDSAVYLCASSFGRKEKLFFGSGTQLSVL.

The CDR3 DNA reads as TGTGCCAGCAGTCCTTTAAGCGGATACACAGATACGCAGTATTTT. This codes for CASSPLSGYTDTQYF. The chain combines TRBV11-2 with TRBJ2-3, with D perhaps matching TRBD2 (5 bases). Trimming shortened V by 6 bases and J by 2 bases, and 15 bases separated the two germline ends. Germline lookup yields CDR1 SGHAT and CDR2 FQNNGV. The CDR3 runs 15 residues.

The genes are TRBV4-1 and TRBJ1-1; tentatively, D is TRBD1 (5 bases). Trimming cost V 4 bases and J 0 bases, with 9 bases left between them. The germline V gene encodes CDR1 MGHRA and CDR2 YSYEKL. The CDR3 length is 14 residues. The CDR3 region has the DNA TGCGCCAGCAGCCCCCAGACAGTGAACACTGAAGCTTTCTTT. Translating gives CASSPQTVNTEAFF.

This clone was picked up one time. The V call is TRBV27, the J call TRBJ2-2, with 7 bases fitting TRBD2. The V and J ends lost 5 bases and 5 bases, in that order; junction bases with no gene match: 8. CDR3 length equals 15 residues. From germline, CDR1 is MNHEY and CDR2 SMNVEV (reference sequence). The CDR3 region has the DNA TGTGCCAGCAGTGTCAGGCCCGGGGGGACCGGGGAGCTGTTTTTT. This codes for CASSVRPGGTGELFF.

The chain is built from TRBV9 and TRBJ1-3; a possible D gene is TRBD1 (5 bases). Per germline, CDR1 SGDLS and CDR2 YYNGEE. Trimming pared 4 bases from V and 1 base from J, leaving 15 bases between. CDR3 size: 16 residues. In DNA form, the CDR3 reads TGTGCCAGCAGCCAGGGCGTCCCACTATCTGGAAACACCATATATTTT. Residues: CASSQGVPLSGNTIYF. Based on the CDR3 plus reference TRBV9 and TRBJ1-3, the full variable domain is DSGVTQTPKHLITATGQRVTLRCSPRSGDLSVYWYQQSLDQGLQFLIQYYNGEERAKGNILERFSAQQFPDLHSELNLSSLELGDSALYFCASSQGVPLSGNTIYFGEGSWLTVV.

This clone appeared a few times. This sequence joins TRBV18 and TRBJ1-2; TRBD1 aligns across 7 bases. The CDR3 has 14 amino acids. With 2 bases clipped from V and 3 bases from J, the junction kept 3 bases outside the gene matches. Germline lookup yields CDR1 KGHSH and CDR2 LQKENI. The CDR3 DNA reads TGTGCCAGCTCACCAGGTCAGGGGGACTATGGCTACACCTTC. As protein: CASSPGQGDYGYTF.

The chain links TRBV14 to TRBJ1-6, with TRBD1 matching 9 bases. The CDR3 spans 14 residues. CDR1 and CDR2 (germline): SGHDN, FVKESK. After removal of 4 bases from V and 10 bases from J, the junction contained 5 bases not matched to a gene. The CDR3: CASSRDREVSPLHF. The CDR3 bases are TGTGCCAGCAGCCGGGACAGGGAAGTCTCACCCCTCCACTTT.

The chain uses TRBV5-1 and TRBJ2-5; TRBD2 aligns across 9 bases. CDR1 and CDR2 from the germline V gene are SGHRS and YFSETQ. V dropped 1 base and J dropped 4; count of bases not matched to a gene: 8. CDR3 size: 16 residues. CDR3: CASSLFAGGLGETQYF. DNA for the CDR3: TGCGCCAGCAGCTTGTTCGCGGGAGGGCTCGGAGAGACCCAGTACTTC.

The chain recombines TRBV9 with TRBJ1-3; a possible D gene is TRBD1 (5 bases). The CDR3 covers 16 residues. From germline, CDR1 is SGDLS and CDR2 YYNGEE. V was trimmed by 5 bases and J by 4 bases, leaving 19 bases between them. CDR3 bases: TGTGCCAGCAGTTCAGGAGGGGCTCAGCGGGGAAACACCATATATTTT. This codes for CASSSGGAQRGNTIYF. The variable domain in full, completed from reference TRBV9 and TRBJ1-3, reads DSGVTQTPKHLITATGQRVTLRCSPRSGDLSVYWYQQSLDQGLQFLIQYYNGEERAKGNILERFSAQQFPDLHSELNLSSLELGDSALYFCASSSGGAQRGNTIYFGEGSWLTVV.

The chain links TRBV27 to TRBJ2-4; 7 bases are shared with TRBD1. The CDR3 is 14 residues long. Germline loops: CDR1 MNHEY, CDR2 SMNVEV (reference sequence). J was trimmed by 0 bases and V by 8 bases; bases with no gene match: 4. CDR3 region: CASGTVLAKNIQYF. The CDR3 DNA reads TGTGCCAGCGGGACAGTTTTAGCCAAAAACATTCAGTACTTC.

There are a few counts of this clone. The chain carries TRBV13 and TRBJ2-7; no firm D call. CDR1 and CDR2 (germline): PRHDT, FYEKMQ (reference sequence). V was clipped by 3 bases and J by 3 bases, with 9 bases between them. This CDR3 region has 13 residues. The CDR3 sequence: CASSFSPGYEQYF. The DNA of the CDR3 is TGTGCCAGCAGCTTTTCTCCGGGCTACGAGCAGTACTTC.

V and J are TRBV5-1 and TRBJ2-7; D gene ambiguous. The CDR3 sequence is 13 residues long. In germline, CDR1 is SGHRS, CDR2 YFSETQ. The ends were cut back, 3 bases at V and 0 bases at J, with 7 bases in the middle. The CDR3 nucleotides are TGCGCCAGCAGCTCCCAGCCCTCCTACGAGCAGTACTTC. This sequence encodes CASSSQPSYEQYF.